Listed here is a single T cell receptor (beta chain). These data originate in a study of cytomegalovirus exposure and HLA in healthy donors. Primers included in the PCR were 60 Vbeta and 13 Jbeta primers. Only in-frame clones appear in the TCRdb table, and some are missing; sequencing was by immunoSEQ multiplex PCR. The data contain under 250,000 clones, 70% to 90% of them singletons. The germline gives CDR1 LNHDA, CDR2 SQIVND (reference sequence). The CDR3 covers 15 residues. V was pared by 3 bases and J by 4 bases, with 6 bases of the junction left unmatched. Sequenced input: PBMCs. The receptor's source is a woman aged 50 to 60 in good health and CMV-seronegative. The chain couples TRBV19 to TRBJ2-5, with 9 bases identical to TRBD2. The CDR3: CASSILAGSRETQYF. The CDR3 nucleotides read TGTGCCAGTAGTATCCTAGCGGGAAGTCGAGAGACCCAGTACTTC. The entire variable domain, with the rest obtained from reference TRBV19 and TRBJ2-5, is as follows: DGGITQSPKYLFRKEGQNVTLSCEQNLNHDAMYWYRQDPGQGLRLIYYSQIVNDFQKGDIAEGYSVSREKKESFPLTVTSAQKNPTAFYLCASSILAGSRETQYFGPGTRLLVL.